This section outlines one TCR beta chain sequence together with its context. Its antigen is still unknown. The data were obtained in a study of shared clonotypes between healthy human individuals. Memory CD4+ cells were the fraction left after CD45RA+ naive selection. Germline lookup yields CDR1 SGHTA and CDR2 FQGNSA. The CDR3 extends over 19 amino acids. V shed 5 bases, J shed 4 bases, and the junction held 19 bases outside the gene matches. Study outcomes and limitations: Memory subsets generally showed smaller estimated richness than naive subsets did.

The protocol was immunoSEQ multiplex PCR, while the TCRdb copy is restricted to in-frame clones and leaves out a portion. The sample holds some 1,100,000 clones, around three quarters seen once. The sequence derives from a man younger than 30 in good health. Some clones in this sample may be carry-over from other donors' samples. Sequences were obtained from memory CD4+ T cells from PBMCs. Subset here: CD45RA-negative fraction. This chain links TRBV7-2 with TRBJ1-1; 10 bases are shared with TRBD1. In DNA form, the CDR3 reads TGTGCCAGCAGCCCAATGAGGACAGGGGGTAGTTGGAGCGGCACTGAAGCTTTCTTT. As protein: CASSPMRTGGSWSGTEAFF.